The table lists the clone carrying this T cell receptor beta chain with a few counts. The data derive from a study of T-cell memory formation after mild COVID-19. TCRdb passed the 5' RACE reads through MiXCR, listing each CDR3 protein once. The sample consists of under 150,000 distinct CDR3 sequences, 22% of them appearing once. The sequence derives from a man between 18 and 29 years old who had mild COVID-19 (a few samples of this study predate the infection). Cell type and time point are not known. Sequencing input: PBMCs or a T cell subset sorted from them (not recorded which).

DNA for the CDR3: TGTGCCAGCAGCGTCACCGGGACAGGGTATGAAAAACTGTTTTTT. It codes for CASSVTGTGYEKLFF. The chain is built from TRBV9 and TRBJ1-4; the match to TRBD1 covers 9 bases. The CDR3 length is 15 residues. From germline, CDR1 is SGDLS and CDR2 YYNGEE. Losses at the gene ends were 2 bases for V and 6 bases for J; bases not matched to a gene: 5.